Here is one T cell receptor beta chain with its context. The target of this receptor is not known. The input lacks base qualities; no much larger clone sits a single base away. The immunoSEQ platform was used to sequence TCR beta CDR3 regions at survey depth. The QIAamp DNA micro kit was used to extract genomic DNA from every cultured and uncultured CD8+ T cell population. Turning to the authors' computational methods: Samples with fewer than 5,000 productive reads were excluded, resulting in the removal of about 6.5% of the roughly 80 HIV peptide-stimulated cultures. A MANAFEST web app trimmed sequences to CDR3 and removed nonproductive sequences, CDR3s under 5 amino acids, and those not starting C or ending F/W. Clonotypes were classified as antigen-specific only if expansion was observed in at least 2 of 3 replicates versus the no-peptide control at FDR 0.01, only within one epitope family. A frequency at least fivefold higher than in wells stimulated with peptides from other epitope families was additionally required for specific clonotypes. In TCRdb, the immuneACCESS table is reduced to in-frame sequences with V and J assigned. These tables do not hold every clone; where another copy was compared, an unresolved V gene accounts for under half, and the others remain unexplained. V, J and clone size are taken as reported in that table, and D and trimming were inferred from the DNA itself. The sample has about 5,600 clones on record, about 60% of them singletons. Approximately 46% of the sample rests with the top ten.

This specimen belongs to a study of CD8 T cell repertoires and HIV-1 epitope variants (dated by TCRdb to the early 2020s). The study in broad terms: In separate culture wells, T cells were stimulated with each of twenty-five peptides that represented autologous and known Gag and Nef epitope variants. Among the control conditions were a peptide pool of CMV, EBV and flu, the Ebola AY9 epitope serving as a negative control, and a well with no peptide. The epitopes tested were three Gag epitope families plus Nef HW9 and YT9. T cells were enriched with the EasySep Human T Cell Enrichment Kit and co-cultured with equal numbers of autologous T cell-negative cells as antigen-presenting cells. The cultures were grown for 10 days in IMDM with gentamicin, and half of the media was changed on days 3 and 7 with IL-2, IL-7 and IL-15 added. A 1M T cell aliquot was kept as an uncultured baseline condition, separate from the 83 T cell cultures. A total of more than 70 T cell cultures were run, with each culture condition done in triplicate except for one peptide, which was done in duplicate.

The EasySep Human CD8+ T Cell Enrichment Kit was used on day 10 to isolate CD8+ T cells from every culture. The full study reports these points: Of the nine antigen-specific TCR beta clonotypes identified, five or six appeared cross-reactive for autologous or known escape epitope variants. The assay identified only TCR beta chains and indicated proliferation to antigen, not T cell function or cytokine profile. The Nef KF9 family was recognized by five clonotypes and the HW9 family by one, and no responses to the TAALDMSHF plasma variant were observed.

The CDR3 numbers 15 residues from cysteine through phenylalanine. The only DNA kept is the CDR3, 45 bases in frame from the first base. Looking up the germline V gene (reference sequence) yields CDR1 LNHNV and CDR2 YYDKDF. The trim is 0 bases for V and 3 bases for J, with a gap of 12 bases between the germline ends. The receptor was isolated from a male donor with HIV. The sequenced sample was cultured CD8+ T cells derived from PBMCs. The chain is made from TRBV15 and TRBJ2-7, with the D gene call left open. The CDR3 here reads CATSRDSVSGYEQYF. The sequenced DNA is TGTGCCACCAGCAGAGATTCCGTCTCCGGCTACGAGCAGTACTTC. The full variable domain, with segments outside the CDR3 supplied by the reference TRBV15 and TRBJ2-7 proteins, appears as DAMVIQNPRYQVTQFGKPVTLSCSQTLNHNVMYWYQQKSSQAPKLLFHYYDKDFNNEADTPDNFQSRRPNTSFCFLDIRSPGLGDTAMYLCATSRDSVSGYEQYFGPGTRLTVT.